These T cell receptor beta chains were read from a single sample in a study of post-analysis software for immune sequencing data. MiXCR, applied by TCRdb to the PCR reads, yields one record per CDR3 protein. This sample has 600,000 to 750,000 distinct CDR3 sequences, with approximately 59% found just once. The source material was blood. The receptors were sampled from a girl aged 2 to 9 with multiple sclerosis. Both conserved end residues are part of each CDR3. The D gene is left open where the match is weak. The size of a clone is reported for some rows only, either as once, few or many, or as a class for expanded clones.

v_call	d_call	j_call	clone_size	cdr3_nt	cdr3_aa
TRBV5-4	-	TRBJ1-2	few	TGTGCCAGCACACAGGGTATCGATATCAACTATGGCTACACCTTC	CASTQGIDINYGYTF
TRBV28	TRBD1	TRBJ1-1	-	TGTGCCAGCAGTTTGGGACAGGGATACCGCACTGAAGCTTTCTTT	CASSLGQGYRTEAFF
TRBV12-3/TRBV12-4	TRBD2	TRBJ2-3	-	TGTGCCAGCAGTTTCTCCGCGGGAGACACAGATACGCAGTATTTT	CASSFSAGDTDTQYF
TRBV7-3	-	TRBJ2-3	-	TGTGCCAGCAGCTTAAGGGGGGCCTACACAGATACGCAGTATTTT	CASSLRGAYTDTQYF
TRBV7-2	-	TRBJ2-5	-	TGTGCCAGCAGCTCCTTCCCGCAGGGAGAGACCCAGTACTTC	CASSSFPQGETQYF
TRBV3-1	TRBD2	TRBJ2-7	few	TGTGCCAGCAGCCAAGCGGGAGGGCCCTACGAGCAGTACTTC	CASSQAGGPYEQYF
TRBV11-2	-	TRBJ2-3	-	TGTGCCAGCAGCTTAAAGGTGGATGGTACGCAGTATTTT	CASSLKVDGTQYF
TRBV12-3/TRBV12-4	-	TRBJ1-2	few	TGTGCCAGCAGTTTAAAGGGGGTCCTAGGCTATGGCTACACCTTC	CASSLKGVLGYGYTF
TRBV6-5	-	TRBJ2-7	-	TGTGCCAGCAGCTCCCGCGGCGGGACCCCCTACGAGCAGTACTTC	CASSSRGGTPYEQYF
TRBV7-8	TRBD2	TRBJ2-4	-	TGTGCCAGCAGACGGAGCGGGGGGGATTGGGACATTCAGTACTTC	CASRRSGGDWDIQYF
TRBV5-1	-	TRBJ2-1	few	TGCGCCAGCAGCTTCCGGGCGGGAACCGTTTACAATGAGCAGTTCTTC	CASSFRAGTVYNEQFF
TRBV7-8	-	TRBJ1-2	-	TGTGCCAGCAGCTTAGGAAAGGGACAAGGAAGGCCCTATGGCTACACCTTC	CASSLGKGQGRPYGYTF
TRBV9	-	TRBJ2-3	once	TGTGCCAGCAGCGTAGCTACGTCGAGCCTCAGGTATACGCAGTATTTT	CASSVATSSLRYTQYF
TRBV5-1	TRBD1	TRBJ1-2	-	TGCGCCAGCAGCATGGGACAGGGAGACTATGGCTACACCTTC	CASSMGQGDYGYTF
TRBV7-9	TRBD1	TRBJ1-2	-	TGTGCCAGCAGCTTAGATTGGACAGGGGGTCATCCCTATGGCTACACCTTC	CASSLDWTGGHPYGYTF
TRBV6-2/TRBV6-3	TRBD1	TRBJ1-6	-	TGTGCCAGCAGTTTCCAGACAGGGAGAACATCACCCCTCCACTTT	CASSFQTGRTSPLHF
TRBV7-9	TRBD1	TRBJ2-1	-	TGTGCCAGCACCGAACTCCGGGACAGGGGGAACAATGAGCAGTTCTTC	CASTELRDRGNNEQFF
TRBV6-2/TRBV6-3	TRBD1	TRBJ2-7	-	TGTGCCAGCAGTTACAACCCGGCGACAGGGATAACCTACGAGCAGTACTTC	CASSYNPATGITYEQYF
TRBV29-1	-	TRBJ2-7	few	TGCAGCGTTGCCGCAGGCCGAAGGGCCTACGAGCAGTACTTC	CSVAAGRRAYEQYF
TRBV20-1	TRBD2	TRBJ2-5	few	TGCAGTGCTGGGCGAAGGACTAGCCTACCGGAGACCCAGTACTTC	CSAGRRTSLPETQYF
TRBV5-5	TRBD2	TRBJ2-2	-	TGTGCCAGCAGCTTTAGGGCGGGAGCTAACACCGGGGAGCTGTTTTTT	CASSFRAGANTGELFF
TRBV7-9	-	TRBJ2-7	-	TGTGCCAGCAGCTCCCCGTTGGTGAGTTTCTACGAGCAGTACTTC	CASSSPLVSFYEQYF
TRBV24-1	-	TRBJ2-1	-	TGTGCCACCAGCTTAGGCGGGGCTAGCTACAATGAGCAGTTCTTC	CATSLGGASYNEQFF
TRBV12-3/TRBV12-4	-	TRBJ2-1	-	TGTGCCAGCAGTTTAGGGGAACCGACCAATGAGCAGTTCTTC	CASSLGEPTNEQFF
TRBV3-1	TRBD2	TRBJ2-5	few	TGTGCCAGCAGCCGTCCGGGGACAGGAGGACTAGCGGGAGATGAGACCCAGTACTTC	CASSRPGTGGLAGDETQYF
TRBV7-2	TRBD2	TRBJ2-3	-	TGTGCCAGCAGTCCATTGGTGGCTAGCGGGGGGGTTGTGACAGATACGCAGTATTTT	CASSPLVASGGVVTDTQYF
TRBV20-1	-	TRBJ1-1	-	TGCAGTGCTAGAGATCGGGACGGCAACACTGAAGCTTTCTTT	CSARDRDGNTEAFF
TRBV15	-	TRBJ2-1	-	TGTGCCACCAGCAGCAGGGAATATTACAATGAGCAGTTCTTC	CATSSREYYNEQFF
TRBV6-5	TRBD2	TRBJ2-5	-	TGTGCCAGCAGTTACCCGAAAGGCCTAGCGGGAGGGGCAGGAGAGACCCAGTACTTC	CASSYPKGLAGGAGETQYF
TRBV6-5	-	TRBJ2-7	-	TGTGCCAGCAGTTACAGAGCGGGTTACGAGCAGTACTTC	CASSYRAGYEQYF
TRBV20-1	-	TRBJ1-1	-	TGCAGTGCTAGGGGACCCGCTATGGGGGGGAACACTGAAGCTTTCTTT	CSARGPAMGGNTEAFF
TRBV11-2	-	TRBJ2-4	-	TGTGCCAGCAGCGTAGACAGGCCTCAGTACTTC	CASSVDRPQYF
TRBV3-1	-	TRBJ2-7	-	TGTGCCAGCAGCCAAGACGGAGGGGGGTTCGAGCAGTACTTC	CASSQDGGGFEQYF
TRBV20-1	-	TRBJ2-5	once	TGCAGTGCTAGAGATTTAAGGACAGCCGAAGAGACCCAGTACTTC	CSARDLRTAEETQYF
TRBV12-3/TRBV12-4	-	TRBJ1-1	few	TGTGCCAGCAGTTTAGTCCAGACCATGAACACTGAAGCTTTCTTT	CASSLVQTMNTEAFF
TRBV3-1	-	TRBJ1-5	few	TGTGCCAGCAGCCAAGGGAGCAATCAGCCCCAGCATTTT	CASSQGSNQPQHF
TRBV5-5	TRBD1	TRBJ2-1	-	TGTGCCAGCAGCTTGCGGGGACAGGGGACATACAATGAGCAGTTCTTC	CASSLRGQGTYNEQFF
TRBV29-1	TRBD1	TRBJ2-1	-	TGCAGCGGGCTCCGCGGGACAGGGGACAATGAGCAGTTCTTC	CSGLRGTGDNEQFF
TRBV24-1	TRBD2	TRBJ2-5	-	TGTGCCACCAGTGATACCGGGACTAGCAGGGCCCAGTACTTC	CATSDTGTSRAQYF
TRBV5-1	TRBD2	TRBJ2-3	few	TGCGCCAGCAGCCCGGACATAGCGGGAGTAATAGATACGCAGTATTTT	CASSPDIAGVIDTQYF
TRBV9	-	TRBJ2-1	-	TGTGCCAGCAGCGTAGTTAGGGGGAGGGACTACAATGAGCAGTTCTTC	CASSVVRGRDYNEQFF
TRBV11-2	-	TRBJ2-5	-	TGTGCCAGCGCCATTTTCCCAGTGGAGACCCAGTACTTC	CASAIFPVETQYF
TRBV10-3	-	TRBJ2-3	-	TGTGCTATCAGTGAGCCCCCGGGGGAAGATACGCAGTATTTT	CAISEPPGEDTQYF
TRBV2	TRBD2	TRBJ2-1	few	TGTGCCAGTCAGTGGGGGACTAGCGGGAGGGCCGGCAATGAGCAGTTCTTC	CASQWGTSGRAGNEQFF
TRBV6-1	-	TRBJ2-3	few	TGTGCCAGCAGCAGGGTTGGGCACACAGATACGCAGTATTTT	CASSRVGHTDTQYF
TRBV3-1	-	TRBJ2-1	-	TGTGCCAGCAGCCAACCTGGACCCTACAATGAGCAGTTCTTC	CASSQPGPYNEQFF
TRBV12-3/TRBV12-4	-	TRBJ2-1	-	TGTGCCAGCAGCAATCGGGACACGCAGTTCTTC	CASSNRDTQFF
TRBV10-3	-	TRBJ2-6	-	TGTGCCATCAGTGAGTCATTTGGGGGGCAACGTGGGGCCAACGTCCGGACTTTC	CAISESFGGQRGANVRTF
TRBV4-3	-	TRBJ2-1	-	TGCGCCAGCAGCCAAGTGGAAGGGTCCTACAATGAGCAGTTCTTC	CASSQVEGSYNEQFF
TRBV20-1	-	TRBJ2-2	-	TGCAGTGCTAGAGTCCCAGGTTTTAACACCGGGGAGCTGTTTTTT	CSARVPGFNTGELFF
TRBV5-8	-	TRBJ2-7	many	TGTGCCAGCAGCTCAGGCGGGACCCTCTACGAGCAGTACTTC	CASSSGGTLYEQYF
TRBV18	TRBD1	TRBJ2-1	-	TGTGCCAGCTCTCAAACGACAGGGGCCCTATACAATGAGCAGTTCTTC	CASSQTTGALYNEQFF
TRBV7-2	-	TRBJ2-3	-	TGTGCCAGCAGCTTAGTCGTTAGTGCCAGCACAGATACGCAGTATTTT	CASSLVVSASTDTQYF
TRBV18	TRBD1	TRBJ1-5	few	TGTGCCGGGACAGGAGTAAGGCAGCCCCAGCATTTT	CAGTGVRQPQHF
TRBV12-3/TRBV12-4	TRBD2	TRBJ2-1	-	TGTGCCAGCAGCCCAGTAGCGGGACCTCTCTCCTACAATGAGCAGTTCTTC	CASSPVAGPLSYNEQFF